Below are 4 T cell receptor beta chains sequenced from a single sample in a study of blood T cell repertoires in COVID-19. Sequencing was performed with immunoSEQ multiplex PCR; in TCRdb, only in-frame clones are kept and a portion is missing. The sample shows about 110,000 clones, less than 90% of them seen only once. Source material: peripheral blood. The receptor set was obtained from a man between 50 and 59 years old with acute or convalescent COVID-19.

This rearrangement joins TRBV10-2 to TRBJ1-1; D ambiguous. This CDR3 comprises 15 residues. The V gene's germline CDR1 is WSHSY and CDR2 SAAADI. Between the trimmed V and J ends, which lost 0 bases and 8 bases, there was a span of 16 bases. In DNA, the CDR3 is TGCGCCAGCAGTGAGTCGATTCGGAGGGTACGGGAAGCTTTCTTT. It translates to CASSESIRRVREAFF.

The chain links TRBV7-9 to TRBJ2-7; 7 nucleotides align to TRBD1. The CDR3 loop spans 15 amino acids. Germline assignment: CDR1 SEHNR and CDR2 FQNEAQ (reference sequence). V was pared by 6 bases and J by 2 bases, with 10 bases of the junction left unmatched. The CDR3: CASRGDSAPPYEQYF. CDR3 nucleotide sequence: TGTGCCAGCAGGGGGGACAGCGCTCCCCCCTACGAGCAGTACTTC.

The genes are TRBV19 and TRBJ2-2, with 9 bases aligning to TRBD1. Per germline, CDR1 LNHDA and CDR2 SQIVND (reference sequence). This CDR3 region has 14 residues. V dropped 6 bases and J dropped 7; count of bases not matched to a gene: 6. CDR3 residues: CASRLQGAGGELFF. For the CDR3, the DNA is TGTGCCAGTAGACTACAGGGGGCCGGCGGGGAGCTGTTTTTT.

In DNA, the CDR3 is TGTGCCAGCCTAGCGGGGGGATGGGATACGCAGTATTTT. It encodes CASLAGGWDTQYF. The rearrangement links TRBV2 to TRBJ2-3, with TRBD2 identical over 11 bases. Germline CDR1 reads SNHLY; CDR2 reads FYNNEI. V lost 8 bases and J lost 6; bases outside the gene matches: 4. The CDR3 is made up of 13 amino acids.